This TCR beta chain was sequenced during a study of blood T cell repertoires in COVID-19. The data were produced by immunoSEQ multiplex PCR, yet TCRdb's version contains in-frame clones alone and is incomplete. The profile shows hundreds of thousands of clones, over 75% of them singletons. Everyone who took part was about 18 to 90 years old, and they came from about two dozen US areas. With 6 bases removed from V and 0 bases from J, the gap between germline ends came to 11 bases. The CDR3 extends over 15 amino acids. From germline, CDR1 is KGHSH and CDR2 LQKENI. Sequencing input: PBMCs or T cells enriched from blood (not recorded which). This rearrangement joins TRBV18 to TRBJ1-4; the D is unclear. The TCR sequence derives from a woman aged 25-40 years who had recovered from COVID-19. CDR3 DNA: TGTGCCAGCTCGGGCAGATATGCAACTAATGAAAAACTGTTTTTT. It codes for CASSGRYATNEKLFF. Using reference TRBV18 and TRBJ1-4 for the parts outside the CDR3, the full variable domain is NAGVMQNPRHLVRRRGQEARLRCSPMKGHSHVYWYRQLPEEGLKFMVYLQKENIIDESGMPKERFSAEFPKEGPSILRIQQVVRGDSAAYFCASSGRYATNEKLFFGSGTQLSVL.